Below, one T cell receptor (beta chain) is given with its context. No antigen is known for it. No base quality information exists; no much larger clone differs at one position. The germline V gene (reference sequence) provides CDR1 MNHNY and CDR2 SVGAGI. There are 13 amino acids in the CDR3, from cysteine to phenylalanine inclusive. The only DNA kept is the CDR3, 39 bases in frame from the first base. V loses 2 bases of germline sequence and J loses 6 bases, and the interval between the two ends is 10 bases. The sample comes from a study of vaccination effects on CD4 cells after COVID-19 (dated by TCRdb to the early 2020s). Study-level background: Each participant received two doses of an mRNA SARS-CoV-2 vaccine, either BNT162b2 or mRNA-1273. SARS-CoV-2 spike-specific CD4+ TCR repertoires from before and after mRNA vaccination were compared in COVID-19 convalescent patients and in infection-naive vaccine recipients. The Oncomine TCR Beta short-read assay on an Illumina iSeq 100 was used to sequence cultures from other donors in the study. Altogether, roughly 10 COVID-19 convalescent patients and a handful of SARS-CoV-2-naive healthy vaccine recipients made up the full study. In a couple of convalescent patients, pre-vaccine samples were collected 16 days and one week ahead of the first dose, 142 and 148 days after COVID-19 diagnosis.

In the ViraFEST assay, PBMC were stimulated with viral peptide pools, and antigen-specific CD4+ T cell clonotypes were then identified by expansion using TCR sequencing. After less than eleven days of culture, CD4+ T cells were isolated with the EasySep CD4+ T cell isolation kit. PCR-confirmed SARS-CoV-2 infection had occurred in convalescent patients between March and December 2020, before the Alpha, Beta and Delta variants emerged in the United States. Each well held two million PBMC cultured in IMDM containing roughly 4.9% human AB serum, around 9.3 IU/ml IL-2 and gentamicin, along with around 9.4 ug/ml peptides. On days 3 and 7, half of the culture medium was replaced with fresh IL-2-containing medium. Unless otherwise noted, each peptide stimulation condition was cultured in triplicate wells. PBMC were separated from whole blood using Ficoll-Paque Plus gradient centrifugation and were then either cryopreserved at -140C or used fresh. The overlapping peptide pools covered the spike proteins of SARS-CoV-2 as well as those of the common cold coronaviruses HCoV-NL63, HCoV-OC43 and HCoV-229E. The QIAamp micro DNA kit was used to extract genomic DNA from the cultured CD4+ T cells.

What the research found in general, with its limitations: The study was limited by a small number of convalescent patients, and early post-infection timepoints were lacking. Clones induced by infection and clones induced by vaccination both contracted markedly at late timepoints after vaccination, which fits with T cell responses waning over time. Among convalescent patients, the spike-reactive repertoire after vaccination was made up mainly of new vaccine-induced clones that were largely distinct from the clones induced by infection.

Libraries were made using the immunoSEQ multiplex PCR assay. DNA from the CD4+ T cells that had been cultured and isolated underwent TCR beta CDR3 sequencing. In the authors' own workflow: Non-productive TCR sequences were discarded, and reads were trimmed to the CDR3 region, with only CDR3s of 7 or more amino acids retained. The MANAFEST web app was used to identify antigen-specific clonotypes by comparing expansion in peptide wells with expansion in reference cultures. Positive clones required FDR<0.05 expansion versus reference and all other wells, odds ratio above 5, and frequency above 0.1% in two replicate wells. Cross-reactive clonotypes were defined as significantly expanded in SARS-CoV-2 spike wells and in at least one common cold coronavirus spike condition. CDR3 similarity was assessed by Levenshtein distance using the stringdist R package, and unrooted trees were constructed with ape in R 3.6.1. Drawn from immuneACCESS, this table holds only the in-frame rearrangements with V and J called that TCRdb kept. Clones are partly lost; checked studies trace under half to an unresolved V gene and leave the rest unexplained. Clonal size and the V and J genes are those of that table, whereas D and trimming came from the DNA. Present in this sample are approximately 33,000 clones, about two thirds of which were seen just once. Approximately 17% of the sample belongs to the ten largest clones.

This sample comprised CD4+ T cells from PBMCs cultured with HCoV-NL63 spike peptides, obtained before COVID-19 vaccination. This specimen's cell subset or site label, interpreted: HCoV-NL63 spike overlapping peptide pool stimulation. The V and J segments used are TRBV6-6 and TRBJ1-1, with the D gene too uncertain to name. The receptor's source is a human donor who had a prior SARS-CoV-2 infection. CDR3 reads: CASSYISDSEAFF. The DNA sequence reads TGTGCCAGCAGTTACATTTCTGACTCTGAAGCTTTCTTT.